This T cell receptor beta chain was retrieved from a study of PD-1 blockade in mismatch repair-deficient tumors. TCRdb's table, derived via immunoSEQ multiplex PCR, lists solely in-frame clones and lacks some. The table records around 50,000 clones, roughly 75% of them present only once. Germline lookup yields CDR1 MNHNY and CDR2 SVGAGI (reference sequence). The CDR3 consists of 14 residues. Trimming took off 2 bases at V and 2 bases at J, with 9 bases between the two ends. The chain has TRBV6-6 and TRBJ1-1; the D gene is possibly TRBD1 (6 bases). This clonotype was sampled from an adult with mismatch repair-deficient cancer. The input for sequencing was peripheral blood, taken 4 weeks after starting pembrolizumab. The CDR3 DNA is TGTGCCAGCAGTTACGCGGGGACAAACACTGAAGCTTTCTTT. It is translated as CASSYAGTNTEAFF.